One and the same sample provided the 22 T cell receptor beta chains below, sequenced in a study of coeliac disease. Profiling relied on immunoSEQ multiplex PCR, and the TCRdb table lists in-frame clones only, not all of them. The profile shows about 6,500 clones, 60% to 80% of them singletons. Material for sequencing was lymphocytes from the gut lamina propria. The receptors here all came from a man aged 55-75 years with celiac disease on a gluten-free diet.

The chain combines TRBV5-1 with TRBJ2-7; 8 nucleotides agree with TRBD2. V was clipped by 4 bases and J by 5 bases; unmatched bases: 8. This CDR3 comprises 14 residues. CDR1 is SGHRS and CDR2 is YFSETQ in the germline V gene. CDR3 DNA: TGCGCCAGCAGCCAACCGGGACTAGAAAACGAGCAGTACTTC. Its translation is CASSQPGLENEQYF.

Comments on this clone: Other DNA variants within this sample encode the same CDR3. J is TRBJ1-1 and V is TRBV20-1; D call uncertain. The CDR3 covers 11 residues. V was trimmed by 2 bases and J by 10 bases, leaving 11 bases between them. Germline CDR1 is DFQATT and CDR2 is SNEGSKA (reference sequence). In DNA, the CDR3 is TGCAGTGCTAGAAACGCCGCGAGAGCTTTCTTT. It specifies CSARNAARAFF.

V usage is TRBV7-9 and J usage is TRBJ1-6; D unresolved. Germline CDR1 reads SEHNR; CDR2 reads FQNEAQ (reference sequence). V shed 6 bases and J shed 6 bases, with 12 bases lying between them. The length of the CDR3 is 14 residues. The DNA for the CDR3 is TGTGCCAGCAGACCTACTGCTCCTAATTCACCCCTCCACTTT. Residues: CASRPTAPNSPLHF.

This chain links TRBV28 with TRBJ1-1, with D perhaps matching TRBD1 (6 bases). V was cut by 7 bases and J by 3 bases, with 15 bases left in between. This CDR3 is built from 14 residues. CDR1 MDHEN and CDR2 SYDVKM come from the germline V gene. The CDR3 loop is CASNLRGGDTEAFF. CDR3 DNA sequence: TGTGCCAGCAACCTTAGAGGGGGAGACACTGAAGCTTTCTTT.

The chain is built from TRBV2 and TRBJ2-7; D is possibly TRBD1 (6 bases). This CDR3 region has 12 residues. Per the germline V gene, CDR1 is SNHLY and CDR2 is FYNNEI. V was trimmed by 6 bases and J by 6 bases, leaving 12 bases between them. The CDR3: CASRRTGPEQYF. The CDR3, as DNA: TGTGCCAGCAGGAGAACAGGGCCCGAGCAGTACTTC.

The J gene is TRBJ2-3, the V gene TRBV28; tentative D call: TRBD2 (5 bases). CDR1 and CDR2 from the germline V gene are MDHEN and SYDVKM. The ends were cut back, 7 bases at V and 0 bases at J, with 11 bases in the middle. The CDR3 has 14 residues. CDR3 protein: CASTQEESTDTQYF. As DNA, the CDR3 is TGTGCCAGCACCCAGGAGGAGAGCACAGATACGCAGTATTTT.

In DNA, the CDR3 is TGTGCCAGCAGTGGCGGGCCCTATGGCTACACCTTC. This codes for CASSGGPYGYTF. The chain recombines TRBV2 with TRBJ1-2; D is undetermined. This CDR3 is 12 amino acids long. The germline V gene encodes CDR1 SNHLY and CDR2 FYNNEI. V lost 4 bases, J lost 4 bases, and 7 bases lay in between. The entire variable domain, with the rest obtained from reference TRBV2 and TRBJ1-2, is as follows: EPEVTQTPSHQVTQMGQEVILRCVPISNHLYFYWYRQILGQKVEFLVSFYNNEISEKSEIFDDQFSVERPDGSNFTLKIRSTKLEDSAMYFCASSGGPYGYTFGSGTRLTVV.

The rearrangement links TRBV19 to TRBJ2-7, with 8 bases lining up with TRBD2. V shed 5 bases, J shed 2 bases, and the junction held 11 bases outside the gene matches. The CDR3 loop spans 16 amino acids. The germline gives CDR1 LNHDA, CDR2 SQIVND (reference sequence). DNA for the CDR3: TGTGCCAGTAGTCTTGGACTAGCCGCCACCCCCTACGAGCAGTACTTC. Translating gives CASSLGLAATPYEQYF.

The chain links TRBV7-2 to TRBJ2-4, with 9 bases that match TRBD1. CDR3 length: 12 residues. Trimming took 5 bases from V and 16 from J; bases not matched to a gene: 9. The germline gives CDR1 SGHTA, CDR2 FQGNSA. In DNA, the CDR3 is TGTGCCAGCAGCCTCGGACAGGGGCATGCATACTTC. The encoded protein is CASSLGQGHAYF.

This clone was counted a few times. The chain is built from TRBV2 and TRBJ1-5, with 7 bases lining up with TRBD1. This CDR3 is 14 amino acids long. The junction had 4 bases not matched to a gene; V was cut back by 6 bases and J by 2 bases. Germline assignment: CDR1 SNHLY and CDR2 FYNNEI. This CDR3 reads CASRGTARNQPQHF. The CDR3 bases are TGTGCCAGCAGAGGGACAGCGCGCAATCAGCCCCAGCATTTT.

This chain joins TRBV19 and TRBJ2-3; TRBD2 might be the D (6 bases). The V end lost 5 bases, the J end lost 7 bases, and 13 bases lay between the germline ends. Per the germline V gene, CDR1 is LNHDA and CDR2 is SQIVND (reference sequence). This CDR3 spans 13 amino acids. The chain's CDR3 is CASSEDYINTQYF. CDR3 coding DNA: TGTGCCAGTAGTGAGGACTATATCAATACGCAGTATTTT.

V gene TRBV9 combines with J gene TRBJ2-1; 9 bases line up with TRBD2. CDR3 length: 15 amino acids. CDR1 is SGDLS, CDR2 YYNGEE, per germline. V was clipped by 4 bases and J by 4 bases; unmatched bases: 6. The CDR3 coding sequence is TGTGCCAGCAGCTCTGGCGGGGGGGCTTACAATGAGCAGTTCTTC. Its translation: CASSSGGGAYNEQFF.

The rearrangement joins TRBV5-1 to TRBJ2-7; TRBD2 might be the D (5 bases). The length of the CDR3 is 13 residues. CDR1 is SGHRS, CDR2 YFSETQ, per germline. Trimming left V 0 bases short and J 5 bases short, with 9 bases between. The CDR3 loop reads CASSLGGWNEQYF. The CDR3, as DNA: TGCGCCAGCAGCTTGGGCGGGTGGAACGAGCAGTACTTC.

The genes are TRBV11-2 and TRBJ1-2; possible D gene TRBD1, 5 bases. Germline CDR1 and CDR2: SGHAT and FQNNGV. The CDR3 covers 13 residues. V was trimmed by 4 bases and J by 8 bases, leaving 14 bases between them. CDR3 DNA: TGTGCCAGCAGCTCAGGCAGGGTTATAGGCTACACCTTC. Translation gives CASSSGRVIGYTF.

The chain combines TRBV19 with TRBJ1-2, with D unclear. The germline V and J ends were trimmed by 3 bases and 0 bases, with 14 bases remaining between them. The CDR3 contains 16 residues. Germline V gene sequence: CDR1 LNHDA, CDR2 SQIVND (reference sequence). CDR3 DNA sequence: TGTGCCAGTAGTATTTGGCGCGGAAAGGCTAACTATGGCTACACCTTC. It codes for CASSIWRGKANYGYTF.

The rearrangement joins TRBV18 to TRBJ2-7; a possible D gene is TRBD1 (6 bases). Germline CDR1 is KGHSH and CDR2 is LQKENI. Trimming shortened V by 4 bases and J by 7 bases, and 14 bases separated the two germline ends. The CDR3 length is 13 residues. The CDR3 nucleotides read TGTGCCAGCTCACTATCGGACAGTAGGGAGCAGTACTTC. Its translation: CASSLSDSREQYF.

The chain employs TRBV6-6 and TRBJ1-5; 8 bases fit TRBD1. The CDR3 covers 15 residues. V lost 6 bases, J lost 3 bases, and 7 bases stayed unmatched. Germline CDR1 is MNHNY and CDR2 is SVGAGI (reference sequence). The CDR3 DNA follows: TGTGCCAGCAGCTTAACAGGGGGTGTCAATCAGCCCCAGCATTTT. It specifies CASSLTGGVNQPQHF.

The sample holds a few counts of this clone. The chain is built from TRBV5-1 and TRBJ1-1; D is perhaps TRBD1 (5 bases). The CDR3 spans 15 residues. Germline-derived CDR1 and CDR2 are SGHRS and YFSETQ. The V and J ends lost 0 bases and 0 bases respectively, with 9 bases between them. CDR3 bases: TGCGCCAGCAGCTTGGATTCAGGGATGAACACTGAAGCTTTCTTT. This encodes CASSLDSGMNTEAFF.

The CDR3: CASSPGTGRNSPLHF. In DNA form, the CDR3 reads TGTGCCAGCTCACCAGGGACAGGGCGTAATTCACCCCTCCACTTT. This sequence joins TRBV18 and TRBJ1-6; 9 bases line up with TRBD1. With 2 bases clipped from V and 6 bases from J, the junction kept 2 bases outside the gene matches. This CDR3 is built from 15 residues. CDR1 KGHSH and CDR2 LQKENI come from the germline V gene.

The chain employs TRBV4-1 and TRBJ2-3, with no clear D. This CDR3 has 15 amino acids. The germline V gene has CDR1 MGHRA and CDR2 YSYEKL. V was clipped by 1 base and J by 5 bases, with 13 bases between them. The CDR3 reads CASSQVLRFEDTQYF. DNA for the CDR3: TGCGCCAGCAGCCAAGTTCTGCGATTTGAAGATACGCAGTATTTT.

The chain employs TRBV10-1 and TRBJ1-5; 10 nucleotides agree with TRBD1. Looked up from germline, CDR1 is WNHNN and CDR2 is SYGVQD (reference sequence). J was trimmed by 0 bases and V by 7 bases; bases with no gene match: 12. CDR3 length equals 18 residues. In nucleotides, the CDR3 is TGCGCCAGCACCCGACAGGGGGCGGCACCGGGTAGCAATCAGCCCCAGCATTTT. Its translation is CASTRQGAAPGSNQPQHF.

V usage is TRBV5-1 and J usage is TRBJ1-4, with 7 bases that match TRBD1. CDR3 length: 15 amino acids. The germline V gene encodes CDR1 SGHRS and CDR2 YFSETQ. Unmatched junction bases numbered 10, after V lost 4 bases and J lost 7 bases. CDR3 sequence (DNA): TGCGCCAGCAGCGCCACAGGGGATCAGATTGAAAAACTGTTTTTT. This translates into CASSATGDQIEKLFF.